This T cell receptor beta chain originates from a study of blood T cell repertoires in COVID-19. TCRdb's table, derived via immunoSEQ multiplex PCR, lists solely in-frame clones and lacks some. The table records a few hundred thousand clones, 85% to 90% of them present only once. Participants' own reports of clinical history determined their cohort assignment. This CDR3 is 14 amino acids long. Germline V gene sequence: CDR1 ENHRY, CDR2 SYGVKD. V shed 4 bases and J shed 3 bases, with 13 bases lying between them. The sequence came from a man in his forties who had recovered from COVID-19. The sequenced material came from PBMCs or T cells enriched from blood (not recorded which). This chain connects TRBV10-3 to TRBJ2-7; D is possibly TRBD2 (6 bases). Written as DNA, the CDR3 is TGTGCCATCAGTGGGGGGGACTCGGGCTACGAGCAGTACTTC. Amino acids: CAISGGDSGYEQYF.